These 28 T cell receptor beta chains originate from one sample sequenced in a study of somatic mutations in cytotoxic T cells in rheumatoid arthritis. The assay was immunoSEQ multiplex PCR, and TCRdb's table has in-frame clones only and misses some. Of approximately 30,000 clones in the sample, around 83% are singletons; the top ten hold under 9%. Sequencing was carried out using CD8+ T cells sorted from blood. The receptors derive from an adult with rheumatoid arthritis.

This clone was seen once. The CDR3 reads CASSLIGTADIQYF. DNA for the CDR3: TGTGCCAGCAGTTTAATTGGGACGGCGGACATTCAGTACTTC. V gene TRBV28 combines with J gene TRBJ2-4; the D call may be TRBD1 or TRBD2 (5 bases each). The CDR3 length is 14 residues. The germline gives CDR1 MDHEN, CDR2 SYDVKM. V lost 2 bases to trimming and J lost 8 bases, with 13 bases between them. Using reference TRBV28 and TRBJ2-4 for the parts outside the CDR3, the full variable domain is DVKVTQSSRYLVKRTGEKVFLECVQDMDHENMFWYRQDPGLGLRLIYFSYDVKMKEKGDIPEGYSVSREKKERFSLILESASTNQTSMYLCASSLIGTADIQYFGAGTRLSVL.

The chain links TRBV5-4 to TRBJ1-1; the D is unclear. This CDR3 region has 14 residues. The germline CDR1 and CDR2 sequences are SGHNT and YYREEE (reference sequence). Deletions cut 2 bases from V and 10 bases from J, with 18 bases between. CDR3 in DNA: TGTGCCAGCAGCTTCAACTCACCCGCCGAGGGAGCTTTCTTT. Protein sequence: CASSFNSPAEGAFF.

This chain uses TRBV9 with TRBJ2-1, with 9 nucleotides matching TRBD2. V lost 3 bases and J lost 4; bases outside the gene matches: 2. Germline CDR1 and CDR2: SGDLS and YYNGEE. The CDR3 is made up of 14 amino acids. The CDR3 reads CASSGRGGYNEQFF. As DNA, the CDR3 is TGTGCCAGCAGCGGGCGGGGGGGGTACAATGAGCAGTTCTTC. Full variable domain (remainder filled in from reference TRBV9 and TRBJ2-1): DSGVTQTPKHLITATGQRVTLRCSPRSGDLSVYWYQQSLDQGLQFLIQYYNGEERAKGNILERFSAQQFPDLHSELNLSSLELGDSALYFCASSGRGGYNEQFFGPGTRLTVL.

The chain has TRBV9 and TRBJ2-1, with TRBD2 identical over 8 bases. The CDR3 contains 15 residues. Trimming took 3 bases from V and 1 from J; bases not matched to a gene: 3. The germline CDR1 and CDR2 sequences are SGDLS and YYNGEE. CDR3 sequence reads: CASSGGRRSYNEQFF. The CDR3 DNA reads TGTGCCAGCAGCGGCGGGAGGCGGTCCTACAATGAGCAGTTCTTC. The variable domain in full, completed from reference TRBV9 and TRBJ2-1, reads DSGVTQTPKHLITATGQRVTLRCSPRSGDLSVYWYQQSLDQGLQFLIQYYNGEERAKGNILERFSAQQFPDLHSELNLSSLELGDSALYFCASSGGRRSYNEQFFGPGTRLTVL.

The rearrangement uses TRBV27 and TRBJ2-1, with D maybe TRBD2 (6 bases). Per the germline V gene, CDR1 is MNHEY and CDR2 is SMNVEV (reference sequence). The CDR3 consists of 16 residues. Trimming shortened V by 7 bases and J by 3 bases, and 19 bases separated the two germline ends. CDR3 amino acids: CASTPGGLLGYNEQFF. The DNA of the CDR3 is TGTGCCAGCACCCCGGGCGGACTACTGGGCTACAATGAGCAGTTCTTC.

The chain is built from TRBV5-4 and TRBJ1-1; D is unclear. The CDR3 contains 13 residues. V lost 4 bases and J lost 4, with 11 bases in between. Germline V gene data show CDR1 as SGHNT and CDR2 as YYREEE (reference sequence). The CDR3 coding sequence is TGTGCCAGCAGCCCGGCCCCTGGCACTGAAGCTTTCTTT. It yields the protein CASSPAPGTEAFF.

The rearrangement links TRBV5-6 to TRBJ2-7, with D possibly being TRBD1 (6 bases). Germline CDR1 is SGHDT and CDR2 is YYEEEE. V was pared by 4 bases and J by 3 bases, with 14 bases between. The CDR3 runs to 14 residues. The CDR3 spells CASSPGPGDYEQYF. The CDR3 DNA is TGTGCCAGCAGCCCTGGGCCAGGGGACTACGAGCAGTACTTC.

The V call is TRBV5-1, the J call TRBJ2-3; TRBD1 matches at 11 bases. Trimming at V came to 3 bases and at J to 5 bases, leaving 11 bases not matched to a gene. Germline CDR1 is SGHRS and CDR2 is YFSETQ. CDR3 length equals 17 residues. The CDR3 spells CASSSLPGQGVLDTQYF. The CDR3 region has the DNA TGCGCCAGCAGCTCACTCCCGGGACAGGGGGTTTTAGATACGCAGTATTTT.

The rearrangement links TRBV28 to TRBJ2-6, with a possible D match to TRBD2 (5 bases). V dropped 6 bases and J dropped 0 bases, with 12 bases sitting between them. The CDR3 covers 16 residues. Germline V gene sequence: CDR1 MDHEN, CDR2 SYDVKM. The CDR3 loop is CASSKGAVSGANVLTF. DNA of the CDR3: TGTGCCAGCAGCAAGGGAGCTGTCTCTGGGGCCAACGTCCTGACTTTC.

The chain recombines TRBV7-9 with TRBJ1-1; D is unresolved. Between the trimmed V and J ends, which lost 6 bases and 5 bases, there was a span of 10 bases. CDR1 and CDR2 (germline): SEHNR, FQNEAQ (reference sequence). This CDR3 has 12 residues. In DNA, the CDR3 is TGTGCCAGCAGAGATGGGTGGACTGAAGCTTTCTTT. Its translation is CASRDGWTEAFF.

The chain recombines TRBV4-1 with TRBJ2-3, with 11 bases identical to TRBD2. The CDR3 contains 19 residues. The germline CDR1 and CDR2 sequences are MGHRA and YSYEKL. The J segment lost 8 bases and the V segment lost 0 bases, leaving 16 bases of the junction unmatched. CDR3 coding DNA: TGCGCCAGCAGCCAAGATGACATAGCGGGAGGGGGAGTCGTTGGTACGCAGTATTTT. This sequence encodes CASSQDDIAGGGVVGTQYF.

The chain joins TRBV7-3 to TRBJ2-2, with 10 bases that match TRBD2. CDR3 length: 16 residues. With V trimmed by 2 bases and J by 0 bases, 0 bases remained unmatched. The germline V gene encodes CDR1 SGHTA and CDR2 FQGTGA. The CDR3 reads CASSLLAGANTGELFF. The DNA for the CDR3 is TGTGCCAGCAGCTTACTAGCGGGGGCGAACACCGGGGAGCTGTTTTTT.

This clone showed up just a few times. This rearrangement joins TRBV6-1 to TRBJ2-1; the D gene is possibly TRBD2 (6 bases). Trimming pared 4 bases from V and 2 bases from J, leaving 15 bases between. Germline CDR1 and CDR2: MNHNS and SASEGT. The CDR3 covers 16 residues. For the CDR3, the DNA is TGTGCCAGCAGTGCCCTCGGGGAGGTCACCTACAATGAGCAGTTCTTC. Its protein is CASSALGEVTYNEQFF.

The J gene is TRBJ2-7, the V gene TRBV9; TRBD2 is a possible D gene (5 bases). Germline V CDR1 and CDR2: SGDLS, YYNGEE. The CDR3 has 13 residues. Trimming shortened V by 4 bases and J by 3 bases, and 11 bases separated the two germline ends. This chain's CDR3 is CASSPRGNYEQYF. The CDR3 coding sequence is TGTGCCAGCAGCCCCCGGGGAAACTACGAGCAGTACTTC.

In nucleotides, the CDR3 is TGTGCCAGCAGCGCTACCGGGGAGCTGTTTTTT. It codes for CASSATGELFF. The chain joins TRBV7-3 to TRBJ2-2; D gene unclear. Trimming removed 5 bases at V and 5 bases at J, with 3 bases between. There are 11 residues in the CDR3. CDR1 is SGHTA and CDR2 is FQGTGA in the germline V gene.

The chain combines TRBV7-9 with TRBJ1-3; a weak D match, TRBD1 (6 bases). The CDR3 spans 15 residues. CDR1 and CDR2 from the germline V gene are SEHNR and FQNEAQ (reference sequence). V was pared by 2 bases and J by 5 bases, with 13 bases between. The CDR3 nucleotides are TGTGCCAGCAGCTTAAGTTTACAGGGCCGAAACACCATATATTTT. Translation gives CASSLSLQGRNTIYF.

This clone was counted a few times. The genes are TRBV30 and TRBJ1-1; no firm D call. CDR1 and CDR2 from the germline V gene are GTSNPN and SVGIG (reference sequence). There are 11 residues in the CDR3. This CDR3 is CAARWNTEAFF. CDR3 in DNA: TGTGCTGCCAGATGGAACACTGAAGCTTTCTTT.

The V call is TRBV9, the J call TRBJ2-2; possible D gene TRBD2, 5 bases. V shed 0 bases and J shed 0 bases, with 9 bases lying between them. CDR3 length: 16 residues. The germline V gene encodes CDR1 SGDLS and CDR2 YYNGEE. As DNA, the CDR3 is TGTGCCAGCAGCGTAGTCCCAGCGGCGAACACCGGGGAGCTGTTTTTT. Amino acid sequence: CASSVVPAANTGELFF.

The CDR3 spells CASSPLGGANTEAFF. The CDR3 nucleotides read TGTGCCAGCAGTCCCCTCGGCGGAGCGAACACTGAAGCTTTCTTT. This chain connects TRBV27 to TRBJ1-1; D unclear. This CDR3 has 15 residues. Trimming stripped 5 bases from V and 1 base from J, with 14 bases between. The germline gives CDR1 MNHEY, CDR2 SMNVEV (reference sequence).

CDR3 loop: CASSVRQAPNEQFF. DNA for the CDR3: TGTGCCAGCAGCGTACGACAGGCCCCGAATGAGCAGTTCTTC. The rearrangement uses TRBV9 and TRBJ2-1; D possibly corresponds to TRBD1 (6 bases). This CDR3 has 14 amino acids. Germline-derived CDR1 and CDR2 are SGDLS and YYNGEE. With 1 base removed from V and 7 bases from J, the gap between germline ends came to 12 bases.

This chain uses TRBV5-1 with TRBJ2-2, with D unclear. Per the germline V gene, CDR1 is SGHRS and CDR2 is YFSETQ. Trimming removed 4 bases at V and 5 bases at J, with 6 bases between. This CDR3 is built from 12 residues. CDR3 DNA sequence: TGCGCCAGCAGCATACTAACCGGGGAGCTGTTTTTT. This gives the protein CASSILTGELFF.

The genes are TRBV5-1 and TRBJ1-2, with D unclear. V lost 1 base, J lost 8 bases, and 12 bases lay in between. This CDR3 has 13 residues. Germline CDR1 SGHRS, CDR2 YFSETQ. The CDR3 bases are TGCGCCAGCAGCTTGAAAGGGAGCGGCGGCTACACCTTC. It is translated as CASSLKGSGGYTF. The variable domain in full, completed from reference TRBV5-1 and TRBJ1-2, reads KAGVTQTPRYLIKTRGQQVTLSCSPISGHRSVSWYQQTPGQGLQFLFEYFSETQRNKGNFPGRFSGRQFSNSRSEMNVSTLELGDSALYLCASSLKGSGGYTFGSGTRLTVV.

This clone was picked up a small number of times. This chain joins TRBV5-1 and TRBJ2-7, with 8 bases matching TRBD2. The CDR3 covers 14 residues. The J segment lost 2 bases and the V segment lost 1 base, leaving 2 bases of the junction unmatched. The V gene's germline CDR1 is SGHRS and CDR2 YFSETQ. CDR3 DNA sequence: TGCGCCAGCAGCTTGCGGGGGGGAACCTACGAGCAGTACTTC. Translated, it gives CASSLRGGTYEQYF.

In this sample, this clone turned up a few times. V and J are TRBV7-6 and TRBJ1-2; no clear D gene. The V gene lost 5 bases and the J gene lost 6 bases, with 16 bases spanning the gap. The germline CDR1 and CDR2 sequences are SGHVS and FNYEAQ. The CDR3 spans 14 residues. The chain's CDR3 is CASSMGSPRNGYTF. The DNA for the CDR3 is TGTGCCAGCAGCATGGGGTCCCCGCGGAATGGCTACACCTTC.

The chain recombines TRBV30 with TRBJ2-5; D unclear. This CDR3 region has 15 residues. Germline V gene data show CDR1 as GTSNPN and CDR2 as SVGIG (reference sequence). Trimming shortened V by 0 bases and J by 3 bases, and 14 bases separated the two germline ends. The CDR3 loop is CAWSVLGRQEETQYF. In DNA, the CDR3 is TGTGCCTGGAGTGTACTCGGGCGGCAGGAAGAGACCCAGTACTTC. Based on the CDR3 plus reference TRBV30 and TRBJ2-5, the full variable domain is SQTIHQWPATLVQPVGSPLSLECTVEGTSNPNLYWYRQAAGRGLQLLFYSVGIGQISSEVPQNLSASRPQDRQFILSSKKLLLSDSGFYLCAWSVLGRQEETQYFGPGTRLLVL.

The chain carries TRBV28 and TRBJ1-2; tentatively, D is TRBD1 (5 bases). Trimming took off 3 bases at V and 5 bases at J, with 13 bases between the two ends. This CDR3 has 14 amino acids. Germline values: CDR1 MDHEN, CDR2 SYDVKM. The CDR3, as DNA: TGTGCCAGCAGTTTCCTTTGGGGCTCGTATGGCTACACCTTC. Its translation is CASSFLWGSYGYTF.

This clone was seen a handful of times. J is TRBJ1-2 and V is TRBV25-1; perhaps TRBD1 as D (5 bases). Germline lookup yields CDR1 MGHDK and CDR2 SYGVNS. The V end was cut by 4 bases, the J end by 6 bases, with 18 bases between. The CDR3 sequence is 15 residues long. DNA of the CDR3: TGTGCCAGCAGTGGGACCGCAGGGTTAAGGCATGGCTACACCTTC. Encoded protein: CASSGTAGLRHGYTF.

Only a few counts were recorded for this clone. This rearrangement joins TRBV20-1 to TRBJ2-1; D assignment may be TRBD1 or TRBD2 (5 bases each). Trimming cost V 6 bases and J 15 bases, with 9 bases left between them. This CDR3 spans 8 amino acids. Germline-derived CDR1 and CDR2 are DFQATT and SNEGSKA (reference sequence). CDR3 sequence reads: CSASGGFF. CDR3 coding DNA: TGCAGTGCCAGTGGGGGGTTCTTC.